What follows is one T cell receptor (beta chain) and its context. TCRdb's copy holds only in-frame clones and misses some; the assay was immunoSEQ multiplex PCR. This table holds 650,000 to 950,000 clones, approximately 83% found once. The data originate from a study of shared T cell receptors in the human thymus. V was shortened by 6 bases and J by 4 bases, with 21 bases between the two germline ends. Germline V gene lookup returns CDR1 SQVTM and CDR2 ANQGSEA. This CDR3 region has 15 residues. The same sample was also studied in work on human thymus T cells. That investigation notes: Having corrective surgery for congenital heart defects, healthy Finnish infants were the ones who donated. Thymic material originated from resections removed in the course of corrective heart surgery.

Sequenced: thymocytes. The gene calls are TRBV29-1 and TRBJ1-1; TRBD1 is a possible D gene (5 bases). The source of this sequence is a girl less than two years old with a congenital heart defect. The CDR3 loop is CSVPPEGGTITEAFF. The CDR3 DNA follows: TGCAGCGTCCCACCCGAGGGAGGGACTATCACTGAAGCTTTCTTT. Supplemented by reference TRBV29-1 and TRBJ1-1, the full variable domain reads SAVISQKPSRDICQRGTSLTIQCQVDSQVTMMFWYRQQPGQSLTLIATANQGSEATYESGFVIDKFPISRPNLTFSTLTVSNMSPEDSSIYLCSVPPEGGTITEAFFGQGTRLTVV.